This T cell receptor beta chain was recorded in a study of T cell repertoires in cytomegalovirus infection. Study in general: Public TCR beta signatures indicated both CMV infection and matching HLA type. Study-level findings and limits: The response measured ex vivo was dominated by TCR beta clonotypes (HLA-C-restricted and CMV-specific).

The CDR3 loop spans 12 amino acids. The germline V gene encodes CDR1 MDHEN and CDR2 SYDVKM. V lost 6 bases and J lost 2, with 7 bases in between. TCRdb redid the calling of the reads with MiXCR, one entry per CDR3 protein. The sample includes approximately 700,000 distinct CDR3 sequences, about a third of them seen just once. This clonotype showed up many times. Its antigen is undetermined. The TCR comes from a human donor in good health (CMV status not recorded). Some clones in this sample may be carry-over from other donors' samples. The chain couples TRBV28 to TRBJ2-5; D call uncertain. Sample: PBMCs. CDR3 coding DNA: TGTGCCAGCAGCCCTCAGCAAGAGACCCAGTACTTC. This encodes CASSPQQETQYF.